These 15 T cell receptor beta chains were all obtained from the same sample, sequenced in a study of spatial heterogeneity in lung cancer (dated by TCRdb to the late 2010s). Here is what the overall study found, with its caveats: The tumor nonsynonymous mutation count correlated with the number of expanded intratumoral alpha and beta TCRs.

This sample's time point label indicates: sample taken at primary tumor resection. Libraries were prepared through 5' RACE. The reads were generated on a NextSeq 500. In-frame beta chains were kept once TCRdb had trimmed the public reads at Q25 with fastp and called clones with MiXCR. Each entry merges the rows of one CDR3 protein and shows their most common DNA and genes. The sample records about 9,500 distinct CDR3 sequences, over 7.5% of which are singletons. The ten largest account for 9.5% to 15% of the sample. No antigen is known for these receptors. The sequences come from lung tumor tissue, collected at surgery. These receptor sequences come from a female donor with early-stage non-small cell lung cancer.

Sample share makes this clonotype medium-sized (0.01 to 0.1%). One junction end disagrees with the germline gene, perhaps due to a read error. The chain carries TRBV3-1 and TRBJ1-1; tentative D call: TRBD1 (5 bases). Germline V gene sequence: CDR1 LGHDT, CDR2 YNNKEL (reference sequence). The CDR3 totals 11 residues. The CDR3 reads CASSLQGLIQF. The CDR3 DNA reads TGTGCCAGCAGCCTTCAGGGACTAATACAGTTT.

This clonotype was found many times. V is TRBV28 and J is TRBJ2-1; D unresolved. V lost 4 bases and J 6 bases, leaving 7 bases between the germline ends. CDR3 length: 12 amino acids. Germline values: CDR1 MDHEN, CDR2 SYDVKM. CDR3 DNA sequence: TGTGCCAGCAGTTACCCCGGCAATGAGCAGTTCTTC. Translating it yields CASSYPGNEQFF.

This clonotype ranks as medium-sized (0.01 to 0.1%). The chain carries TRBV2 and TRBJ2-4; a possible D gene is TRBD2 (5 bases). The germline V gene has CDR1 SNHLY and CDR2 FYNNEI. V lost 4 bases and J lost 0, with 10 bases in between. This CDR3 has 15 amino acids. CDR3 in amino acids: CASSVEGLAKNIQYF. CDR3 bases: TGTGCCAGCAGTGTTGAGGGTCTAGCCAAAAACATTCAGTACTTC. The full variable domain, rest sourced from reference TRBV2 and TRBJ2-4, is EPEVTQTPSHQVTQMGQEVILRCVPISNHLYFYWYRQILGQKVEFLVSFYNNEISEKSEIFDDQFSVERPDGSNFTLKIRSTKLEDSAMYFCASSVEGLAKNIQYFGAGTRLSVL.

The chain carries TRBV28 and TRBJ2-7; no clear D gene. CDR1 MDHEN and CDR2 SYDVKM come from the germline V gene. Trimming pared 2 bases from V and 6 bases from J, leaving 17 bases between. This CDR3 comprises 15 residues. Here the CDR3 DNA reads TGTGCCAGCAGTTTAACGGGTTCCGGGCATAGCGAGCAGTACTTC. Its translation: CASSLTGSGHSEQYF. Full variable domain (missing parts from reference TRBV28 and TRBJ2-7): DVKVTQSSRYLVKRTGEKVFLECVQDMDHENMFWYRQDPGLGLRLIYFSYDVKMKEKGDIPEGYSVSREKKERFSLILESASTNQTSMYLCASSLTGSGHSEQYFGPGTRLTVT.

By sample fraction, this clonotype is medium-sized. This sequence joins TRBV7-9 and TRBJ1-2; no firm D call. Germline V gene sequence: CDR1 SEHNR, CDR2 FQNEAQ (reference sequence). The V end lost 10 bases, the J end lost 4 bases, and 13 bases lay between the germline ends. The CDR3 covers 12 residues. CDR3 sequence reads: CATETTSYGYTF. The CDR3 bases are TGTGCCACGGAAACTACGAGCTATGGCTACACCTTC. Filled out from reference TRBV7-9 and TRBJ1-2, the complete variable domain reads DTGVSQNPRHKITKRGQNVTFRCDPISEHNRLYWYRQTLGQGPEFLTYFQNEAQLEKSRLLSDRFSAERPKGSFSTLEIQRTEQGDSAMYLCATETTSYGYTFGSGTRLTVV.

This chain links TRBV7-2 with TRBJ2-5, with 13 nucleotides matching TRBD2. V dropped 3 bases and J dropped 1; count of bases not matched to a gene: 11. The CDR3 loop spans 19 amino acids. CDR1 and CDR2 from the germline V gene are SGHTA and FQGNSA. The CDR3 loop is CASSFPTSGGPTGQETQYF. The DNA of the CDR3 is TGTGCCAGCAGCTTCCCGACTAGCGGGGGGCCTACGGGCCAAGAGACCCAGTACTTC. Drawing the rest from reference TRBV7-2 and TRBJ2-5, the complete variable domain is GAGVSQSPSNKVTEKGKDVELRCDPISGHTALYWYRQSLGQGLEFLIYFQGNSAPDKSGLPSDRFSAERTGGSVSTLTIQRTQQEDSAVYLCASSFPTSGGPTGQETQYFGPGTRLLVL.

At least ten counts were recorded for this clonotype. The CDR3 DNA is TGTGCCAGCAGCTTACAGGACCGAGCAAGCGAGCAGTACTTC. Protein product: CASSLQDRASEQYF. This chain links TRBV7-8 with TRBJ2-7; D is uncertain. The CDR3 has 14 residues. CDR1 and CDR2 from the germline V gene are SGHVS and FQNEAQ. The V end lost 2 bases, the J end lost 6 bases, and 14 bases lay between the germline ends. The entire variable domain, with the rest obtained from reference TRBV7-8 and TRBJ2-7, is as follows: GAGVSQSPRYKVAKRGQDVALRCDPISGHVSLFWYQQALGQGPEFLTYFQNEAQLDKSGLPSDRFFAERPEGSVSTLKIQRTQQEDSAVYLCASSLQDRASEQYFGPGTRLTVT.

This clonotype is labeled as medium-sized. This chain uses TRBV5-1 with TRBJ2-3; D not certain. The germline gives CDR1 SGHRS, CDR2 YFSETQ. The CDR3 covers 14 residues. V lost 0 bases, J lost 2 bases, and 7 bases lay in between. In DNA, the CDR3 is TGCGCCAGCAGCTTGGCTGCTACCACAGATACGCAGTATTTT. It specifies CASSLAATTDTQYF. Filled out from reference TRBV5-1 and TRBJ2-3, the complete variable domain reads KAGVTQTPRYLIKTRGQQVTLSCSPISGHRSVSWYQQTPGQGLQFLFEYFSETQRNKGNFPGRFSGRQFSNSRSEMNVSTLELGDSALYLCASSLAATTDTQYFGPGTRLTVL.

About this clonotype itself: Its ends do not fully match the called genes, so a read error is possible. The chain has TRBV10-3 and TRBJ2-7; 7 bases agree with TRBD1. This CDR3 contains 13 residues. Germline V gene data show CDR1 as ENHRY and CDR2 as SYGVKD. In DNA, the CDR3 is TGTGCCATCACTGAGGGGGCCGACTACGAGCAGTACTTC. Its translation is CAITEGADYEQYF.

As regards this clonotype: Relative to the germline gene, one junction end is altered; a read error may explain this. The rearrangement uses TRBV5-6 and TRBJ2-7, with a tentative D call TRBD2 (6 bases). The CDR3 length is 12 residues. Looked up from germline, CDR1 is SGHDT and CDR2 is YYEEEE. DNA for the CDR3: TGTGCCAGCAGCTCGCGGGACTCAAGGAAACACTTC. It is translated as CASSSRDSRKHF.

The V call is TRBV30, the J call TRBJ1-3; the D gene is possibly TRBD1 (5 bases). CDR1 and CDR2 from the germline V gene are GTSNPN and SVGIG (reference sequence). V lost 1 base and J 5 bases, leaving 15 bases between the germline ends. The CDR3 is 15 amino acids. CDR3 nucleotides: TGTGCCTGGAGTGACACCGGGACCGGGCGAAACACCATATATTTT. It is translated as CAWSDTGTGRNTIYF.

V and J are TRBV4-3 and TRBJ2-7; 9 bases agree with TRBD1. Germline CDR1 is LGHNA and CDR2 is YSLEER. Germline trimming cut 3 bases from V and 4 bases from J; bases unmatched to any gene: 7. The CDR3 length is 15 residues. The CDR3 loop reads CASSQEPGQGYEQYF. In DNA, the CDR3 is TGCGCCAGCAGCCAGGAACCGGGACAGGGTTACGAGCAGTACTTC.

This clonotype showed up many times. The rearrangement joins TRBV11-2 to TRBJ2-1, with D perhaps matching TRBD1 or TRBD2 (5 bases each). The CDR3 spans 14 residues. The germline CDR1 and CDR2 sequences are SGHAT and FQNNGV. V dropped 5 bases and J dropped 3 bases, with 11 bases sitting between them. CDR3: CASSREGRYNEQFF. CDR3 coding DNA: TGTGCCAGCAGCCGAGAGGGACGCTACAATGAGCAGTTCTTC.

This clonotype appeared a few times. The genes are TRBV20-1 and TRBJ2-5, with 7 bases matching TRBD1. CDR3 length: 13 residues. V trimming: 5 bases; J trimming: 0 bases; junction bases outside the gene matches: 3. Per the germline V gene, CDR1 is DFQATT and CDR2 is SNEGSKA (reference sequence). Here the CDR3 reads CSARDSHQETQYF. CDR3 in DNA: TGCAGTGCTCGGGACAGCCACCAAGAGACCCAGTACTTC.

This clonotype was detected many times. V is TRBV20-1 and J is TRBJ1-6; no definite D call. This CDR3 contains 14 residues. The V gene's germline CDR1 is DFQATT and CDR2 SNEGSKA (reference sequence). V lost 3 bases, J lost 4 bases, and 10 bases lay in between. The CDR3: CSARVPNYNSPLHF. As DNA, the CDR3 is TGCAGTGCTAGGGTTCCAAATTATAATTCACCCCTCCACTTT.